The present entry profiles one T cell receptor beta chain with its context. The antigen remains unidentified. Obtained from alopecia areata patients were lesional scalp punch biopsies along with peripheral blood. This record belongs to a study of CD8+ T cells in alopecia areata. Investigators isolated RNA and reverse transcribed it into cDNA to act as the sequencing template. Sequencing was performed with immunoSEQ multiplex PCR; in TCRdb, only in-frame clones are kept and a portion is missing. Of fewer than 40,000 clones in the sample, approximately 60% were seen once. Unmatched junction bases numbered 4, after V lost 2 bases and J lost 2 bases. CDR3 length equals 16 residues. The germline V gene has CDR1 LGHNA and CDR2 YSLEER. Findings and limits, study-wide: Elevated clonality characterized lesional scalp relative to normal scalp, particularly in alopecia totalis/universalis. Scalp samples also yield sequences of resident alphabeta T cells from normal skin.

The receptor's source is a human donor with alopecia areata. The sample comprised NKG2D-high CD8+ T cells sorted from blood. The V call is TRBV4-3, the J call TRBJ2-5; 11 positions match TRBD2. The CDR3 coding sequence is TGCGCCAGCAGCCAAAGACTAGCGGGGATGCAAGAGACCCAGTACTTC. As protein: CASSQRLAGMQETQYF.